This passage covers 5 T cell receptor beta chains from one sample sequenced in a study of long-term antiretroviral therapy in people with HIV. At survey level, the immunoSEQ assay was run in its v3.0 version. TCRdb keeps only in-frame clones here, not all; method: immunoSEQ multiplex PCR. The sample lists roughly 44,000 clones, nearly 95% seen once, with 2.5% to 3% in the top ten. The sequencing here drew on unsorted PBMCs, taken 3.7 years after starting antiretroviral therapy. Every receptor here comes from a woman aged 45-60 years with HIV.

V is TRBV27 and J is TRBJ1-1; D is possibly TRBD1 (5 bases). CDR1 MNHEY and CDR2 SMNVEV come from the germline V gene (reference sequence). The CDR3 length is 13 residues. V was pared by 7 bases and J by 7 bases, with 16 bases between. In DNA, the CDR3 is TGTGCCAGCAAGCAGGGACCAGAGATTGAAGCTTTCTTT. Translation: CASKQGPEIEAFF.

The V call is TRBV5-6, the J call TRBJ2-2; D is unresolved. The CDR3 spans 12 residues. Germline CDR1 reads SGHDT; CDR2 reads YYEEEE. V lost 0 bases and J lost 6, with 3 bases in between. CDR3 amino acids: CASSLVPGELFF. The CDR3, as DNA: TGTGCCAGCAGCTTGGTCCCCGGGGAGCTGTTTTTT.

V is TRBV6-1 and J is TRBJ2-7, with 16 bases that match TRBD2. Per the germline V gene, CDR1 is MNHNS and CDR2 is SASEGT. The CDR3 sequence is 15 residues long. Trimming took 8 bases from V and 4 from J; bases not matched to a gene: 5. The CDR3 coding sequence is TGTGCCAGCGCGGGACTAGCGGGGGGGCTATACGAGCAGTACTTC. It specifies CASAGLAGGLYEQYF.

This chain connects TRBV30 to TRBJ1-6; no definite D call. The CDR3 loop spans 14 amino acids. From germline, CDR1 is GTSNPN and CDR2 SVGIG (reference sequence). The CDR3 loop reads CGGTPGQKDSPLHF. CDR3 nucleotide sequence: TGTGGGGGAACTCCGGGCCAGAAGGATTCACCCCTCCACTTT.

The chain is built from TRBV19 and TRBJ1-5, with unresolved D. The CDR3 has 14 amino acids. Germline values: CDR1 LNHDA, CDR2 SQIVND (reference sequence). Trimming stripped 9 bases from V and 0 bases from J, with 12 bases between. The CDR3 DNA follows: TGTGCCAGCGGAGACACACCTAGCAATCAGCCCCAGCATTTT. Amino acid sequence: CASGDTPSNQPQHF.